Given below is one T cell receptor (beta chain) in context. Antigen: not known. The data are from a study of glioma-infiltrating T cells after dendritic cell vaccination. None of the glioblastoma patients had an isocitrate dehydrogenase mutation. Before vaccination, two weeks after the third vaccination, and at progression, PBMC were collected. TCRdb's table, derived via immunoSEQ multiplex PCR, lists solely in-frame clones and lacks some. Of approximately 100,000 clones in the sample, roughly 76% were seen once. Broader study findings: The cohort had few patients with full blood and tumor sets.

This receptor was obtained from a human donor with glioblastoma. This material consisted of blood, taken before dendritic cell vaccination.

The CDR3 region is CASSQRVGGFQPQHF. The CDR3 DNA is TGCGCCAGCAGCCAAAGGGTAGGGGGCTTTCAGCCCCAGCATTTT. The genes are TRBV4-3 and TRBJ1-5, with TRBD1 matching over 7 bases. V was pared by 2 bases and J by 6 bases, with 7 bases of the junction left unmatched. This CDR3 spans 15 amino acids. CDR1 and CDR2 (germline): LGHNA, YSLEER.